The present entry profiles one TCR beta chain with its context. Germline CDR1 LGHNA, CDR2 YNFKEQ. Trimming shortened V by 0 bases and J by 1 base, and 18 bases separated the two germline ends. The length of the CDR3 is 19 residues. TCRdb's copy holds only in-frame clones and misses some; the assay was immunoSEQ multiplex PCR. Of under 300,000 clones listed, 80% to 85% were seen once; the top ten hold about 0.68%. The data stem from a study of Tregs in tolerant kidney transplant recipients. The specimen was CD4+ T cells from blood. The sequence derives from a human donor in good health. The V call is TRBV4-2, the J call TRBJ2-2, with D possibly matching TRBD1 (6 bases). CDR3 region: CASSQDYPGDQKNTGELFF. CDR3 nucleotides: TGTGCCAGCAGCCAAGATTACCCAGGGGACCAAAAGAACACCGGGGAGCTGTTTTTT.